This T cell receptor (beta chain) comes out of a study of early T cells in non-severe SARS-CoV-2 infection. The overall study: Bulk RNA isolated from unsorted whole blood underwent sequencing; chains were not paired.

There are 16 residues in the CDR3. J gave up 2 bases and V 5 bases, and 6 bases lay outside the gene matches. Germline V lookup: CDR1 LNHDA, CDR2 SQIVND (reference sequence). This clonotype was found many times. What it recognizes is unknown. Individual cDNA molecules were tagged with unique molecular identifiers, the study reported. TCRdb used MiXCR to reprocess the 5' RACE reads, holding one entry per CDR3 protein. The sample carries tens of thousands of distinct CDR3 sequences, around 7% recorded once. Study-wide results and caveats: The study's VDJdb matching favored anti-spike CD8 responses and missed private and CD4 specificities.

Sequenced input: whole blood. The receptor was derived from an adult who was a healthcare worker with PCR-confirmed SARS-CoV-2 infection or an uninfected control (not recorded which). The J gene is TRBJ2-6, the V gene TRBV19, with 7 bases identical to TRBD1. The CDR3 here is CASSALQGAGANVLTF. The CDR3 DNA reads TGTGCCAGTAGTGCTTTGCAGGGGGCTGGGGCCAACGTCCTGACTTTC.